The 24 T cell receptor beta chains in this list originate from one sample, sequenced in a study of human T cells and chemical hapten exposure. Time point in this sample: pre-sensitization, week 0. Treatment in this sample: therapeutic diphenylcyclopropenone sensitization with weekly scalp DPC. TCRdb re-derived calls from the RACE reads in MiXCR, one entry per CDR3 protein. The sample includes roughly 100,000 distinct CDR3 sequences, less than 15% of them seen just once. The source was whole blood, collected in connection with sensitization to the hapten diphenylcyclopropenone (DPC). Receptor source: a woman aged 45-60 years with alopecia areata. Some clones in this sample may be carry-over from other donors' samples.

This clonotype has a handful of counts. The rearrangement links TRBV6-4 to TRBJ1-1; D possibly corresponds to TRBD1 (6 bases). The CDR3 spans 13 residues. V dropped 4 bases and J dropped 3 bases, with 9 bases sitting between them. Per germline, CDR1 MRHNA and CDR2 SNTAGT. DNA of the CDR3: TGTGCCAGCAGTGCGAACAGGGACACTGAAGCTTTCTTT. Protein: CASSANRDTEAFF.

This clonotype showed up just a few times. This chain uses TRBV27 with TRBJ1-1; D is unclear. The CDR3 spans 14 residues. Germline CDR1 is MNHEY and CDR2 is SMNVEV (reference sequence). V shed 4 bases and J shed 5 bases, with 14 bases lying between them. In DNA, the CDR3 is TGTGCCAGCAGTTCTCCCCTGAGGGAGACTGAAGCTTTCTTT. Translating it yields CASSSPLRETEAFF.

In this sample, this clonotype turned up many times. J is TRBJ1-5 and V is TRBV18; D is possibly TRBD1 (6 bases). The V gene's germline CDR1 is KGHSH and CDR2 LQKENI. This CDR3 region has 14 residues. Deletions cut 3 bases from V and 7 bases from J, with 13 bases between. In DNA form, the CDR3 reads TGTGCCAGCTCACCGACCCGACAGGCGCAGCCCCAGCATTTT. This encodes CASSPTRQAQPQHF.

The V gene is TRBV29-1, the J gene TRBJ1-1, with no clear D. Trimming shortened V by 3 bases and J by 11 bases, and 4 bases separated the two germline ends. The germline CDR1 and CDR2 sequences are SQVTM and ANQGSEA. There are 8 residues in the CDR3. The CDR3 region has the DNA TGCAGCGTTGATACGGCTTTCTTT. Translating gives CSVDTAFF.

The chain uses TRBV7-2 and TRBJ2-2, with D tentatively TRBD2 (6 bases). Germline V gene lookup returns CDR1 SGHTA and CDR2 FQGNSA. The germline V and J ends were trimmed by 7 bases and 2 bases, with 17 bases remaining between them. The CDR3 length is 16 residues. The CDR3 region is CASKTEGLINTGELFF. In DNA form, the CDR3 reads TGTGCCAGCAAGACTGAGGGACTCATCAACACCGGGGAGCTGTTTTTT.

This clonotype was seen a few times. The chain links TRBV6-1 to TRBJ2-7, with 8 positions matching TRBD2. Germline CDR1 reads MNHNS; CDR2 reads SASEGT. J lost 7 bases, V lost 7 bases, and 9 bases had no gene match. CDR3 size: 13 residues. For the CDR3, the DNA is TGTGCCAGCAACCCGGGAGGGCTTACTGAGCAGTACTTC. This sequence encodes CASNPGGLTEQYF.

V usage is TRBV6-4 and J usage is TRBJ1-1; TRBD1 agrees at 7 bases. Germline lookup yields CDR1 MRHNA and CDR2 SNTAGT. V shed 7 bases, J shed 2 bases, and the junction held 4 bases outside the gene matches. CDR3 size: 13 residues. The CDR3: CASKGQLNTEAFF. The DNA of the CDR3 is TGTGCCAGCAAGGGACAGCTTAACACTGAAGCTTTCTTT.

This clonotype was seen a handful of times. The V and J genes are TRBV5-1 and TRBJ2-7; 7 bases are a match to TRBD2. The CDR3 is 15 amino acids. The V gene's germline CDR1 is SGHRS and CDR2 YFSETQ. V trimming: 9 bases; J trimming: 1 base; junction bases outside the gene matches: 13. As DNA, the CDR3 is TGCGCCACCCCCCCCGGAGTAGCGGGTTCCTACGAGCAGTACTTC. Protein sequence: CATPPGVAGSYEQYF.

This clonotype has at least ten counts. The chain has TRBV23-1 and TRBJ2-1; D is possibly TRBD1 or TRBD2 (5 bases each). TRBV23-1 is designated an ORF whose function remains uncertain. V shed 4 bases and J shed 4 bases, with 11 bases lying between them. This CDR3 spans 14 amino acids. DNA for the CDR3: TGCGCCAGCAGTCCCACGGGACCATACAATGAGCAGTTCTTC. This translates into CASSPTGPYNEQFF.

This clonotype was seen repeatedly, ten times or more. The chain carries TRBV27 and TRBJ2-1; TRBD2 is a possible D gene (5 bases). Germline V lookup: CDR1 MNHEY, CDR2 SMNVEV (reference sequence). CDR3 size: 14 residues. Trimming took 6 bases from V and 0 from J, leaving 9 bases between them. The CDR3 DNA reads TGTGCCAGCAGCTCAGCGGCCTCCTACAATGAGCAGTTCTTC. Its translation is CASSSAASYNEQFF.

The gene calls are TRBV7-6 and TRBJ2-3, with 9 bases matching TRBD2. Germline CDR1 reads SGHVS; CDR2 reads FNYEAQ. The CDR3 extends over 15 amino acids. V lost 1 base to trimming and J lost 4 bases; unmatched junction nucleotides: 3. The CDR3 sequence: CASSLVAGVADTQYF. The CDR3 bases are TGTGCCAGCAGCTTAGTAGCGGGAGTCGCAGATACGCAGTATTTT. Full variable domain (outside the CDR3, taken from reference TRBV7-6 and TRBJ2-3): GAGVSQSPRYKVTKRGQDVALRCDPISGHVSLYWYRQALGQGPEFLTYFNYEAQQDKSGLPNDRFSAERPEGSISTLTIQRTEQRDSAMYRCASSLVAGVADTQYFGPGTRLTVL.

This clonotype has just a few counts. The V and J genes are TRBV12-3 or TRBV12-4 and TRBJ1-1; D is unresolved. CDR3 length: 14 amino acids. Between the trimmed V and J ends, which lost 6 bases and 6 bases, there was a span of 17 bases. CDR3 in amino acids: CASSTDEPSPEAFF. CDR3 coding DNA: TGTGCCAGCAGCACCGACGAACCCAGCCCTGAAGCTTTCTTT.

This clonotype was observed at least ten times. The rearrangement links TRBV6-2 or TRBV6-3 to TRBJ1-1; D possibly corresponds to TRBD1 (5 bases). CDR1 MNHEY and CDR2 SVGEGT come from the germline V gene. This CDR3 spans 14 amino acids. Between the trimmed V and J ends, which lost 1 base and 8 bases, there was a span of 14 bases. CDR3 amino acids: CASSYWDFSTEAFF. DNA of the CDR3: TGTGCCAGCAGTTACTGGGACTTTTCGACCGAAGCTTTCTTT.

This clonotype was counted many times. V is TRBV7-9 and J is TRBJ2-1; D is undetermined. Trimming took 2 bases from V and 7 from J, leaving 9 bases between them. This CDR3 has 13 amino acids. Germline V lookup: CDR1 SEHNR, CDR2 FQNEAQ (reference sequence). As DNA, the CDR3 is TGTGCCAGCAGCTTACCCGGCTGGAATGAGCAGTTCTTC. Translation: CASSLPGWNEQFF.

The V gene is TRBV10-3, the J gene TRBJ2-3; 9 bases agree with TRBD2. Germline CDR1 ENHRY, CDR2 SYGVKD. The CDR3 is made up of 17 amino acids. Trimming took 0 bases from V and 6 from J; bases not matched to a gene: 10. This CDR3 reads CAISESMVAGVADTQYF. CDR3 sequence (DNA): TGTGCCATCAGTGAGTCGATGGTAGCGGGGGTGGCGGATACGCAGTATTTT.

Notes on this clonotype: The junction shows a germline mismatch at one end, possibly a read error. The chain is built from TRBV28 and TRBJ2-3; TRBD2 aligns across 13 bases. Germline V gene data show CDR1 as MDHEN and CDR2 as SYDVKM. The CDR3 length is 18 residues. CDR3 sequence (DNA): TGTGCCAGCAGTGCCCGGACTAGCGGGGGCGGCGGCACGGATACGCAGTATTTT. Protein product: CASSARTSGGGGTDTQYF.

The table lists this clonotype with a few counts. The genes are TRBV5-1 and TRBJ2-3; TRBD2 aligns across 13 bases. V shed 4 bases and J 4 bases; nucleotides not matched to a gene: 6. Germline CDR1 reads SGHRS; CDR2 reads YFSETQ. This CDR3 is built from 16 residues. CDR3 bases: TGCGCCAGCAGCCCGCGGACTAGCGGGAGCGCAGATACGCAGTATTTT. This encodes CASSPRTSGSADTQYF.

The table lists this clonotype with many counts. The chain uses TRBV20-1 and TRBJ2-7; TRBD2 aligns across 9 bases. Trimming removed 5 bases from V and 7 bases from J; junction bases left unmatched: 15. The germline V gene encodes CDR1 DFQATT and CDR2 SNEGSKA (reference sequence). The CDR3 covers 15 residues. The CDR3 region has the DNA TGCAGTGCTTATGAACCGGGACTAGCCCACGCAGAGCAGTACTTC. Amino acids: CSAYEPGLAHAEQYF.

The chain is built from TRBV7-6 and TRBJ2-7; TRBD1 matches at 7 bases. The V segment lost 5 bases and the J segment 0 bases; nucleotides outside the gene matches: 4. This CDR3 comprises 14 residues. Germline CDR1 SGHVS, CDR2 FNYEAQ. CDR3 sequence (DNA): TGTGCCAGCAGCGTCGGGACAGTCTCCTACGAGCAGTACTTC. Translated, it gives CASSVGTVSYEQYF.

This clonotype has a handful of counts. The chain employs TRBV4-2 and TRBJ2-3; the D gene is possibly TRBD1 (6 bases). The CDR3 is made up of 16 amino acids. In germline, CDR1 is LGHNA, CDR2 YNFKEQ. V shed 0 bases and J shed 2 bases, with 12 bases lying between them. CDR3 coding DNA: TGTGCCAGCAGCCAAGATATGCAGGGGAACACAGATACGCAGTATTTT. Amino acids: CASSQDMQGNTDTQYF.

The J gene is TRBJ1-1, the V gene TRBV4-1; D is unclear. V was trimmed by 1 base and J by 3 bases, leaving 3 bases between them. In germline, CDR1 is MGHRA, CDR2 YSYEKL. The CDR3 runs to 12 residues. This chain's CDR3 is CASSQGYTEAFF. For the CDR3, the DNA is TGCGCCAGCAGCCAAGGATACACTGAAGCTTTCTTT.

J is TRBJ2-7 and V is TRBV5-5, with TRBD1 matching over 8 bases. The V gene's germline CDR1 is SGHKS and CDR2 YYEKEE (reference sequence). The CDR3 covers 17 residues. With V trimmed by 0 bases and J by 3 bases, 11 bases remained unmatched. CDR3 coding DNA: TGTGCCAGCAGCTTGGGGACAGGGCTAACGGTTTTCTACGAGCAGTACTTC. Its translation is CASSLGTGLTVFYEQYF.

This clonotype appeared a few times. The V gene is TRBV12-3 or TRBV12-4, the J gene TRBJ2-2; maybe TRBD2 (6 bases). Trimming shortened V by 5 bases and J by 3 bases, and 13 bases separated the two germline ends. The CDR3 sequence is 15 residues long. CDR3 nucleotide sequence: TGTGCCAGCAGTAACTTCCGGGACTACACCGGGGAGCTGTTTTTT. Translation: CASSNFRDYTGELFF.

The CDR3 DNA sequence: TGCGCCAGCAGCCCATTGGGTGGAGAGCAGTTCTTC. Translation gives CASSPLGGEQFF. The chain recombines TRBV5-1 with TRBJ2-1; D call uncertain. CDR3 size: 12 residues. V dropped 4 bases and J dropped 10 bases, with 12 bases sitting between them. Germline lookup yields CDR1 SGHRS and CDR2 YFSETQ. The entire variable domain, with the rest obtained from reference TRBV5-1 and TRBJ2-1, is as follows: KAGVTQTPRYLIKTRGQQVTLSCSPISGHRSVSWYQQTPGQGLQFLFEYFSETQRNKGNFPGRFSGRQFSNSRSEMNVSTLELGDSALYLCASSPLGGEQFFGPGTRLTVL.